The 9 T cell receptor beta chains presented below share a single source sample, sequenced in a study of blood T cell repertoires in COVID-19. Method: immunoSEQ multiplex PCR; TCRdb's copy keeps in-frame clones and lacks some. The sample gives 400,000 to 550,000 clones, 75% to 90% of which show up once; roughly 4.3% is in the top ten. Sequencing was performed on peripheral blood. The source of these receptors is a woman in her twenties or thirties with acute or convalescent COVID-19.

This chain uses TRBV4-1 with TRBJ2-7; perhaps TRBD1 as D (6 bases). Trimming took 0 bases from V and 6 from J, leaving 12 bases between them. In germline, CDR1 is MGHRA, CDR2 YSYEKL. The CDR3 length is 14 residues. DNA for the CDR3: TGCGCCAGCAGCCAAGAATTCAGGGGTTTCGAGCAGTACTTC. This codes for CASSQEFRGFEQYF.

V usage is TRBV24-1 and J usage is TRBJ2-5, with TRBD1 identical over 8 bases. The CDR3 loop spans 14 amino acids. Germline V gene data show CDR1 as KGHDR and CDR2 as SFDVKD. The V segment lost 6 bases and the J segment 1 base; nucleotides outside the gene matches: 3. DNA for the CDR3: TGTGCCACCAGTACAGGGGGAGGCCAAGAGACCCAGTACTTC. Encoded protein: CATSTGGGQETQYF.

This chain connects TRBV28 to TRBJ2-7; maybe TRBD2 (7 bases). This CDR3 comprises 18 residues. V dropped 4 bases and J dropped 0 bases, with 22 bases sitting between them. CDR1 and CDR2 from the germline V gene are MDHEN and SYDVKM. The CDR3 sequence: CASSSSLGGRANSYEQYF. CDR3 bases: TGTGCCAGCAGTTCATCCCTGGGGGGGCGGGCAAACTCCTACGAGCAGTACTTC. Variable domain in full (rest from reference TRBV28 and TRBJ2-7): DVKVTQSSRYLVKRTGEKVFLECVQDMDHENMFWYRQDPGLGLRLIYFSYDVKMKEKGDIPEGYSVSREKKERFSLILESASTNQTSMYLCASSSSLGGRANSYEQYFGPGTRLTVT.

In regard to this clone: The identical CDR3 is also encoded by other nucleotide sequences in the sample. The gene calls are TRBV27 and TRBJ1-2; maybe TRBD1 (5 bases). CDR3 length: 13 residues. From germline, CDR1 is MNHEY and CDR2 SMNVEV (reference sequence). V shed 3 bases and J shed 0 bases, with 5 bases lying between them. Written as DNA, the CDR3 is TGTGCCAGCAGTTTGACAGCTAACTATGGCTACACCTTC. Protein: CASSLTANYGYTF.

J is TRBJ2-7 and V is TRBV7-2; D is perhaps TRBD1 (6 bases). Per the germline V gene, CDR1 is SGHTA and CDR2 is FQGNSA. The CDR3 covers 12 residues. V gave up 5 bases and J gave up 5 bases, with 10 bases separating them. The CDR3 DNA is TGTGCCAGCAGCCATCACAGGGACGAGCAGTACTTC. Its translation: CASSHHRDEQYF.

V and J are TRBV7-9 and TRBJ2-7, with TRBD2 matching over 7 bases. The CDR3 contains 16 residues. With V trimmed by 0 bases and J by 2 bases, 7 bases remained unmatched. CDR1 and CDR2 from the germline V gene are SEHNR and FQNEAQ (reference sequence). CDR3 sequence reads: CASSLAGTGGPYEQYF. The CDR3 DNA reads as TGTGCCAGCAGCTTAGCCGGAACGGGGGGACCCTACGAGCAGTACTTC.

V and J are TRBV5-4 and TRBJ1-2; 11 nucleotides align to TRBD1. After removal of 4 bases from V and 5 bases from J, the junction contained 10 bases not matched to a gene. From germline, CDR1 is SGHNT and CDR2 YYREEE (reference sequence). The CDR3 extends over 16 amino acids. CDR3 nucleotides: TGTGCCAGCAGCGGACTAGTAGGACAGGGGGCTTATGGCTACACCTTC. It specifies CASSGLVGQGAYGYTF.

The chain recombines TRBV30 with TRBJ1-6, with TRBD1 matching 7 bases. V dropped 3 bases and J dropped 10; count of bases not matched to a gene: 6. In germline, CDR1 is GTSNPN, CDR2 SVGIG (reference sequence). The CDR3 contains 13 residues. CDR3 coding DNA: TGTGCCTGGAGGGAGGGGACAGCCTCACCCCTCCACTTT. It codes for CAWREGTASPLHF.

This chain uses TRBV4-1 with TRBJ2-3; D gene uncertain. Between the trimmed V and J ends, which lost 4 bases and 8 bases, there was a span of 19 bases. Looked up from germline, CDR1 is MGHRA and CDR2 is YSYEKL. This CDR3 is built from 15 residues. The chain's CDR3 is CASSPRGTISGTQYF. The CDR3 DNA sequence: TGCGCCAGCAGCCCCAGAGGTACCATATCGGGTACGCAGTATTTT.